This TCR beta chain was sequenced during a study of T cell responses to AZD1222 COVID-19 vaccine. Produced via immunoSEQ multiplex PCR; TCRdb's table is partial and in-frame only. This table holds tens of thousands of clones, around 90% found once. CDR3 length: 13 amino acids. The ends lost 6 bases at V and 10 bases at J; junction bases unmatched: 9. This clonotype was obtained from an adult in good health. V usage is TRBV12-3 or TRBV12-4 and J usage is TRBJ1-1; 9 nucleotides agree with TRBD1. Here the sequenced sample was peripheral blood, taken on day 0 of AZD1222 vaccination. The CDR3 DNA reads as TGTGCCAGCAGAACAGGGGGCTGGAAACGAGCTTTCTTT. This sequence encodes CASRTGGWKRAFF.